This is a list of T cell receptor beta chains from one sample in a study of OX40 agonist ivuxolimab in advanced cancers. Data came from immunoSEQ multiplex PCR; TCRdb stores just in-frame clones and leaves some out. The data show 30,000 to 45,000 clones, 92% seen once. The specimen was CD4+ or CD8+ T cells sorted from blood, collected in a trial of the OX40 agonist ivuxolimab. These receptor sequences come from an adult with an advanced solid tumor such as melanoma, head and neck, liver or kidney cancer. Each CDR3 is given with its conserved first and last residue. The D gene is left open where the match is weak. Size is omitted from some rows. Given values are once, few, many or a class for expanded clones.

J,D,size,V,DNA,CDR3
TRBJ2-2,TRBD2,NA,TRBV5-6,TGTGCCAGCAGCTGGGGACTAGCGGGAGTCGTGACCGGGGAGCTGTTTTTT,CASSWGLAGVVTGELFF
TRBJ2-1,NA,once,TRBV19,TGTGCCAGTAGTATTTTCATTCGGGGCAATGAGCAGTTCTTC,CASSIFIRGNEQFF
TRBJ1-5,NA,NA,TRBV19,TGTGCCAGTACTAAAGAAGGGATGCTCTATAGCAATCAGCCCCAGCATTTT,CASTKEGMLYSNQPQHF
TRBJ2-7,NA,NA,TRBV7-9,TGTGCCAGCAGCCCAAACCTCTACGAGCAGTACTTC,CASSPNLYEQYF
TRBJ2-5,NA,NA,TRBV15,TGTGCCACCAGCAGAGTTGGAGGGGAGACCCAGTACTTC,CATSRVGGETQYF
TRBJ2-1,NA,once,TRBV30,TGTGCCTCCACGGGGGCCAGCTCCTACAATGAGCAGTTCTTC,CASTGASSYNEQFF
TRBJ2-1,NA,once,TRBV7-6,TGTGCCAGCAGCTTAGCCACCGGTGACTCCTCGGAGCAGTTCTTC,CASSLATGDSSEQFF
TRBJ2-7,NA,NA,TRBV9,TGTGCCAGCAACAATACAGAGCAGTACTTC,CASNNTEQYF
TRBJ1-5,NA,NA,TRBV5-1,TGCGCCAGCAGCTTGGACGACAGCCCGAATCAGCCCCAGCATTTT,CASSLDDSPNQPQHF
TRBJ2-1,TRBD2,NA,TRBV2,TGTGCCAGCAGGAGGGGGACTAGCGGGAGTAATGAGCAGTTCTTC,CASRRGTSGSNEQFF
TRBJ1-5,NA,NA,TRBV19,TGTGCCAGTAGTATAAGGGTGGACAGAATGGTCGGCAATCAGCCCCAGCATTTT,CASSIRVDRMVGNQPQHF
TRBJ1-2,TRBD1,once,TRBV11-2,TGTGCCAGCAGCTTAGATCTCACAGGGGTTATTGGCTACACCTTC,CASSLDLTGVIGYTF
TRBJ2-1,NA,NA,TRBV6-5,TGTGCCTCGAGGTGGGGGGACAATGAGCAGTTCTTC,CASRWGDNEQFF
TRBJ2-3,NA,once,TRBV12-2,TGTGCAAGTCGCCTCCATATATTGGGGTTAAGGGCAGATACGCAGTATTTT,CASRLHILGLRADTQYF
TRBJ2-5,NA,once,TRBV6-5,TGTGCCAGCAGTTACCATGGGGGAGAGACCCAGTACTTC,CASSYHGGETQYF
TRBJ1-1,NA,NA,TRBV5-1,TGCGCCAGCAGCTTAACGACCTTAATCACTGAAGCTTTCTTT,CASSLTTLITEAFF
TRBJ2-7,TRBD1,NA,TRBV7-8,TGTGCCAGCAGCTCTGCTGGGACAGGGACATACGAGCAGTACTTC,CASSSAGTGTYEQYF
TRBJ2-7,NA,once,TRBV4-1,TGCGCCAGCAGCCGTTCGGGTCCCTCCTACGAGCAGTACTTC,CASSRSGPSYEQYF
TRBJ1-1,TRBD1,NA,TRBV11-2,TGTGCCAGCAGCCCCCGACAGGGGGCGAACACTGAAGCTTTCTTT,CASSPRQGANTEAFF
TRBJ2-1,NA,NA,TRBV13,TGTGCCAGCAGCTCCCTCGAGGCGATCGGGTCCTACAATGAGCAGTTCTTC,CASSSLEAIGSYNEQFF
TRBJ2-4,NA,NA,TRBV5-1,TGCGCCAGCAGCCCCCGGGACCTAGGGGCCAAAAACATTCAGTACTTC,CASSPRDLGAKNIQYF
TRBJ2-2,NA,NA,TRBV30,TGTGCCTGGAGTCTGACAGGGAGGGGGAAACTGTTTTTT,CAWSLTGRGKLFF
TRBJ1-2,NA,NA,TRBV27,TGTGCCAGCAGTTTAATAGGAGGGGAGTATGGCTACACCTTC,CASSLIGGEYGYTF
TRBJ1-1,NA,NA,TRBV14,TGTGCCAGCAGCCAAGATCTCGGGGGGGACACTGAAGCTTTCTTT,CASSQDLGGDTEAFF
TRBJ2-2,NA,once,TRBV18,TGTGCCAGCTCACCAGGGGTTGCCGGGGAGCTGTTTTTT,CASSPGVAGELFF
TRBJ1-1,NA,NA,TRBV19,TGTGCCAGTAGTTCCTCCCGGGGAGCTTTCTTT,CASSSSRGAFF
TRBJ1-1,NA,NA,TRBV5-8,TGTGCCAGCAGCTTGGATTCGAACACTGAAGCTTTCTTT,CASSLDSNTEAFF
TRBJ2-3,TRBD1,NA,TRBV7-9,TGTGCCAGCAGCCCCCGACAGGGGGTGACAGATACGCAGTATTTT,CASSPRQGVTDTQYF
TRBJ2-7,NA,NA,TRBV10-1,TGCGCCAGCAGTGTGGCAGGGACGGCTAGCGAGCAGTACTTC,CASSVAGTASEQYF
TRBJ1-6,TRBD1,once,TRBV4-1,TGCGCCAGCAGCCAAGAGGGCAGGGGGAATTCACCCCTCCACTTT,CASSQEGRGNSPLHF
TRBJ2-2,TRBD2,NA,TRBV10-3,TGTGCCATCAGTGTAGGACCGGCGGGAGGGGACACCGGGGAGCTGTTTTTT,CAISVGPAGGDTGELFF
TRBJ2-5,NA,NA,TRBV7-9,TGTGCCAGCAGCTTAGGGGGGGAGGTCCAAGAGACCCAGTACTTC,CASSLGGEVQETQYF
TRBJ2-7,NA,NA,TRBV4-2,TGTGCCAGCAGCCAAGATCGCGGGTGGGAGCAGTACTTC,CASSQDRGWEQYF
TRBJ2-1,NA,NA,TRBV19,TGTGCCAGTAGTACCATCGAGGGCTTGGATGAGCAGTTCTTC,CASSTIEGLDEQFF
TRBJ2-7,TRBD1,few,TRBV6-5,TGTGCCAGCAGACAGGGGATCGAGCAGTACTTC,CASRQGIEQYF
TRBJ2-5,NA,few,TRBV11-2,TGTGCCAGCAGCTCCCCGGCCACCCAGTACTTC,CASSSPATQYF
TRBJ2-3,TRBD2,NA,TRBV10-3,TGTGCCATCAGCGGACTAGCGGGAGGAAGGACGGATACGCAGTATTTT,CAISGLAGGRTDTQYF